The 14 T cell receptor beta chains reported below all come from one sample, sequenced in a study of cytomegalovirus exposure and HLA in healthy donors listed by TCRdb under 2017. Library prep was done by the immunoSEQ multiplex PCR assay. This is the immuneACCESS table as TCRdb keeps it, with only in-frame sequences that have V and J called. A part of the clones is gone; compared with another copy, unresolved V genes explain less than half, and the rest is unexplained. For this sample there are approximately 200,000 clones; 75% to 85% appear just once. 10% to 15% of the sample lies in the top ten. The sequenced sample was PBMCs. These receptors were collected from a woman between 25 and 40 years old in good health and CMV-seropositive.

The chain joins TRBV2 to TRBJ1-2, with a tentative D call TRBD1 (6 bases). V lost 2 bases and J lost 5, with 9 bases in between. This CDR3 contains 13 residues. The germline CDR1 and CDR2 sequences are SNHLY and FYNNEI. The CDR3 coding sequence is TGTGCCAGCAGTGAAAGGGGGGGTTATGGCTACACCTTC. Translation: CASSERGGYGYTF.

V and J are TRBV10-3 and TRBJ1-1, with D maybe TRBD1 (5 bases). Germline lookup yields CDR1 ENHRY and CDR2 SYGVKD. This CDR3 comprises 13 residues. Trimming pared 7 bases from V and 1 base from J, leaving 10 bases between. CDR3 DNA sequence: TGTGCCATCAACTCCGGACAGAACACTGAAGCTTTCTTT. It translates to CAINSGQNTEAFF.

V usage is TRBV6-5 and J usage is TRBJ1-2, with 7 positions matching TRBD1. V trimming: 5 bases; J trimming: 10 bases; junction bases outside the gene matches: 13. This CDR3 contains 14 residues. Looked up from germline, CDR1 is MNHEY and CDR2 is SVGAGI. The CDR3 DNA is TGTGCCAGCAGTGAAGGGGGCGCAAGTTTCGTCTACACCTTC. It specifies CASSEGGASFVYTF.

The V call is TRBV6-1, the J call TRBJ1-1; tentatively, D is TRBD1 (6 bases). Trimming pared 6 bases from V and 6 bases from J, leaving 14 bases between. Germline lookup yields CDR1 MNHNS and CDR2 SASEGT. The CDR3 length is 13 residues. CDR3 coding DNA: TGTGCCAGCAGGCGGGGGCGAGGATCTGAAGCTTTCTTT. This sequence encodes CASRRGRGSEAFF.

The rearrangement joins TRBV13 to TRBJ2-1; D gene uncertain. Trimming shortened V by 0 bases and J by 7 bases, and 22 bases separated the two germline ends. This CDR3 spans 18 amino acids. Germline V gives CDR1 PRHDT, CDR2 FYEKMQ (reference sequence). CDR3 in DNA: TGTGCCAGCAGCTTAGGATTAAGCGCCTTGATCCCTGGGAATGAGCAGTTCTTC. The encoded protein is CASSLGLSALIPGNEQFF.

The chain has TRBV9 and TRBJ1-1; possible D gene TRBD1, 6 bases. Germline CDR1 SGDLS, CDR2 YYNGEE. The CDR3 runs to 14 residues. Trimming cost V 4 bases and J 1 base, with 11 bases left between them. The CDR3 protein is CASSPMTGNTEAFF. Written as DNA, the CDR3 is TGTGCCAGCAGCCCTATGACAGGGAACACTGAAGCTTTCTTT. The full variable domain, with the rest looked up from reference TRBV9 and TRBJ1-1, is DSGVTQTPKHLITATGQRVTLRCSPRSGDLSVYWYQQSLDQGLQFLIQYYNGEERAKGNILERFSAQQFPDLHSELNLSSLELGDSALYFCASSPMTGNTEAFFGQGTRLTVV.

V and J are TRBV7-8 and TRBJ1-4; D not resolved. Trimming took off 0 bases at V and 10 bases at J, with 15 bases between the two ends. Germline CDR1 SGHVS, CDR2 FQNEAQ. CDR3 length: 15 residues. The CDR3 protein is CASSLAGREGGKLFF. The CDR3 nucleotides are TGTGCCAGCAGCTTAGCGGGCCGAGAAGGAGGAAAACTGTTTTTT.

The rearrangement joins TRBV7-9 to TRBJ2-7; perhaps TRBD1 as D (5 bases). V lost 3 bases and J lost 2, with 8 bases in between. CDR1 SEHNR and CDR2 FQNEAQ come from the germline V gene (reference sequence). The CDR3 runs 13 residues. CDR3 in DNA: TGTGCCAGCAGCTTCGACAGTACCTACGAGCAGTACTTC. It codes for CASSFDSTYEQYF.

The genes are TRBV7-2 and TRBJ2-1; D uncertain. Germline V gene data show CDR1 as SGHTA and CDR2 as FQGNSA. V lost 2 bases to trimming and J lost 6 bases, with 14 bases between them. The CDR3 is 15 amino acids. CDR3 in amino acids: CASSLSRSGANEQFF. The CDR3 coding sequence is TGTGCCAGCAGCTTAAGTCGGTCCGGTGCCAATGAGCAGTTCTTC.

Only one count was recorded for this clone. V usage is TRBV4-1 and J usage is TRBJ2-7, with D possibly matching TRBD2 (6 bases). This CDR3 is 13 amino acids long. The V and J ends lost 4 bases and 2 bases respectively, with 9 bases between them. Germline assignment: CDR1 MGHRA and CDR2 YSYEKL. CDR3 nucleotides: TGCGCCAGCAGCCCGGGGGAGACCTACGAGCAGTACTTC. It yields the protein CASSPGETYEQYF.

The CDR3, as DNA: TGTGCCAGCAGTCGGGCGCCGGGGGAGCAGTACTTC. Its protein is CASSRAPGEQYF. The chain carries TRBV2 and TRBJ2-7; a weak D match, TRBD2 (5 bases). V lost 5 bases and J 7 bases, leaving 12 bases between the germline ends. Looked up from germline, CDR1 is SNHLY and CDR2 is FYNNEI. The CDR3 is 12 amino acids.

V gene TRBV30 combines with J gene TRBJ2-1; 7 positions agree with TRBD1. The CDR3 has 13 residues. V shed 7 bases, J shed 5 bases, and the junction held 8 bases outside the gene matches. Germline V lookup: CDR1 GTSNPN, CDR2 SVGIG (reference sequence). CDR3 sequence (DNA): TGTGCCTATACAGGGGTTACGGACAATGAGCAGTTCTTC. Encoded protein: CAYTGVTDNEQFF.

The gene calls are TRBV5-6 and TRBJ2-1, with TRBD1 matching over 10 bases. The CDR3 totals 13 residues. J was trimmed by 7 bases and V by 4 bases; bases with no gene match: 2. Looked up from germline, CDR1 is SGHDT and CDR2 is YYEEEE. CDR3 in DNA: TGTGCCAGCAGCCTGGGACAGGGGAATGAGCAGTTCTTC. Amino acids: CASSLGQGNEQFF.

CDR3 nucleotides: TGCAGCGCCCAGGACACCAGAACCTACGAGCAGTACTTC. Residues: CSAQDTRTYEQYF. The rearrangement joins TRBV29-1 to TRBJ2-7; D perhaps matches TRBD1 (5 bases). CDR3 size: 13 residues. Germline CDR1 is SQVTM and CDR2 is ANQGSEA. V shed 7 bases and J shed 2 bases, with 15 bases lying between them.